The 17 T cell receptor beta chains presented below share a single source sample, sequenced in a study of T cells after yellow fever vaccination. Using its own MiXCR run on the 5' RACE reads, TCRdb lists one record per CDR3 protein. The sample holds approximately 600,000 distinct CDR3 sequences; roughly 12% are singletons and the top ten take more than 13%. The material was PBMCs, obtained on the day of the yellow fever booster vaccination. These TCRs come from a man under 40 who received the YFV17D yellow fever vaccine.

This chain connects TRBV9 to TRBJ2-7; 11 bases fit TRBD2. The junction had 5 bases not matched to a gene; V was cut back by 0 bases and J by 3 bases. CDR1 is SGDLS, CDR2 YYNGEE, per germline. The CDR3 has 16 residues. The CDR3, as DNA: TGTGCCAGCAGCGTAGATAGCGGGAGGGAAGGCTACGAGCAGTACTTC. Its protein product is CASSVDSGREGYEQYF.

The chain joins TRBV7-2 to TRBJ1-1; TRBD1 matches at 7 bases. The germline CDR1 and CDR2 sequences are SGHTA and FQGNSA. The CDR3 consists of 16 residues. Losses at the gene ends were 2 bases for V and 0 bases for J; bases not matched to a gene: 6. CDR3 region: CASSLRWTGMNTEAFF. CDR3 in DNA: TGTGCCAGCAGCTTACGCTGGACAGGCATGAACACTGAAGCTTTCTTT.

This clonotype has just a few counts. The chain combines TRBV7-9 with TRBJ2-5; perhaps D is TRBD1 or TRBD2 (5 bases each). The CDR3 is 15 residues long. Trimming stripped 5 bases from V and 5 bases from J, with 18 bases between. CDR1 is SEHNR and CDR2 is FQNEAQ in the germline V gene (reference sequence). The CDR3 DNA reads as TGTGCCAGCAGCAACCTTCTCCGGGACCGTGAGACCCAGTACTTC. Encoded protein: CASSNLLRDRETQYF.

There are a few counts of this clonotype. V and J are TRBV2 and TRBJ2-7, with no clear D. V dropped 5 bases and J dropped 5 bases, with 10 bases sitting between them. The CDR3 covers 12 residues. In germline, CDR1 is SNHLY, CDR2 FYNNEI. This CDR3 reads CASSRASDEQYF. CDR3 DNA sequence: TGTGCCAGCAGTCGGGCGTCCGACGAGCAGTACTTC.

This sequence joins TRBV19 and TRBJ1-5, with D uncertain. CDR3 length equals 14 residues. The germline gives CDR1 LNHDA, CDR2 SQIVND (reference sequence). Trimming cost V 4 bases and J 1 base, with 8 bases left between them. CDR3 in DNA: TGTGCCAGTAGTACGTCAAAAAGCAATCAGCCCCAGCATTTT. Its protein is CASSTSKSNQPQHF. Based on the CDR3 plus reference TRBV19 and TRBJ1-5, the full variable domain is DGGITQSPKYLFRKEGQNVTLSCEQNLNHDAMYWYRQDPGQGLRLIYYSQIVNDFQKGDIAEGYSVSREKKESFPLTVTSAQKNPTAFYLCASSTSKSNQPQHFGDGTRLSIL.

The chain employs TRBV7-2 and TRBJ2-6; D is unclear. The germline gives CDR1 SGHTA, CDR2 FQGNSA. This CDR3 spans 15 amino acids. V was pared by 0 bases and J by 0 bases, with 3 bases between. CDR3 coding DNA: TGTGCCAGCAGCTTAGCGGTCTCTGGGGCCAACGTCCTGACTTTC. Its translation is CASSLAVSGANVLTF.

The chain has TRBV28 and TRBJ2-1; D is ambiguous. The CDR3 covers 14 residues. CDR1 is MDHEN and CDR2 is SYDVKM in the germline V gene. Trimming pared 7 bases from V and 4 bases from J, leaving 14 bases between. The CDR3, as DNA: TGTGCCAGCAACGGGCAGAACCTATACAATGAGCAGTTCTTC. Translated, it gives CASNGQNLYNEQFF.

This clonotype was recorded a few times. The V and J genes are TRBV5-1 and TRBJ2-2; D may be TRBD2 (6 bases). Germline V gene data show CDR1 as SGHRS and CDR2 as YFSETQ. Deletions cut 4 bases from V and 0 bases from J, with 10 bases between. This CDR3 region has 15 residues. CDR3 coding DNA: TGCGCCAGCAGCCGGGAGCTCTCGAACACCGGGGAGCTGTTTTTT. Translated, it gives CASSRELSNTGELFF.

This clonotype appeared a few times. The rearrangement joins TRBV12-3 or TRBV12-4 to TRBJ2-7; D unresolved. V lost 3 bases, J lost 0 bases, and 6 bases lay in between. The CDR3 consists of 13 residues. The CDR3 bases are TGTGCCAGCAGTTTTAAGGGCTCCTACGAGCAGTACTTC. Amino acids: CASSFKGSYEQYF.

This clonotype was seen more than once but under ten times. The chain has TRBV29-1 and TRBJ2-3; 9 positions agree with TRBD2. Losses at the gene ends were 3 bases for V and 2 bases for J; bases not matched to a gene: 6. The germline V gene has CDR1 SQVTM and CDR2 ANQGSEA. The CDR3 has 15 amino acids. CDR3 DNA sequence: TGCAGCGTTGAGGATCGCGGGAGGGCCACAGATACGCAGTATTTT. Protein sequence: CSVEDRGRATDTQYF.

In its sample, this clonotype was seen a few times. The chain couples TRBV15 to TRBJ1-2, with D uncertain. Deletions cut 1 base from V and 10 bases from J, with 16 bases between. The CDR3 runs to 14 residues. Germline V lookup: CDR1 LNHNV, CDR2 YYDKDF (reference sequence). The CDR3 protein is CATSRGFSRTLYTF. Written as DNA, the CDR3 is TGTGCCACCAGCAGAGGCTTTTCTAGGACTCTCTACACCTTC.

The table lists this clonotype with a few counts. The rearrangement links TRBV11-2 to TRBJ2-3; 11 positions agree with TRBD2. CDR1 SGHAT and CDR2 FQNNGV come from the germline V gene. V shed 8 bases, J shed 4 bases, and the junction held 23 bases outside the gene matches. There are 20 residues in the CDR3. The CDR3 DNA reads as TGTGCCAGCGTCAGAACATTAATAGCGGGAGGGCCGCCCGGCGCAGATACGCAGTATTTT. Translating gives CASVRTLIAGGPPGADTQYF.

The genes are TRBV7-9 and TRBJ1-1, with 8 bases aligning to TRBD1. The germline V gene has CDR1 SEHNR and CDR2 FQNEAQ (reference sequence). The CDR3 covers 13 residues. The V segment lost 5 bases and the J segment 4 bases; nucleotides outside the gene matches: 3. CDR3 coding DNA: TGTGCCAGCAGCGCAGGGGGCGTCACTGAAGCTTTCTTT. Its translation is CASSAGGVTEAFF.

This clonotype was observed a few times. The chain has TRBV7-2 and TRBJ2-3; tentatively, D is TRBD1 or TRBD2 (5 bases each). The germline gives CDR1 SGHTA, CDR2 FQGNSA. This CDR3 spans 13 amino acids. V was shortened by 5 bases and J by 8 bases, with 14 bases between the two germline ends. The CDR3, as DNA: TGTGCCAGCAGCGGGACCGGGCCGGGTACGCAGTATTTT. Its translation is CASSGTGPGTQYF.

The rearrangement joins TRBV7-8 to TRBJ2-1, with D unclear. The V gene lost 1 base and the J gene lost 4 bases, with 11 bases spanning the gap. Germline CDR1 and CDR2: SGHVS and FQNEAQ. The CDR3 covers 15 residues. The CDR3 DNA follows: TGTGCCAGCAGCTTAGGCTCACTGATTTACAATGAGCAGTTCTTC. It is translated as CASSLGSLIYNEQFF.

The table lists this clonotype with a few counts. The V and J genes are TRBV10-2 and TRBJ2-1, with 11 bases that match TRBD2. CDR3 length: 18 residues. In germline, CDR1 is WSHSY, CDR2 SAAADI. Trimming removed 6 bases from V and 0 bases from J; junction bases left unmatched: 10. DNA of the CDR3: TGCGCCAGCAGCGCCGGGACTAGCGGAAGGCCCTCCTACAATGAGCAGTTCTTC. This gives the protein CASSAGTSGRPSYNEQFF.

This clonotype has just a few counts. This rearrangement joins TRBV9 to TRBJ2-5; D not resolved. V lost 0 bases to trimming and J lost 2 bases, with 14 bases between them. This CDR3 has 16 amino acids. Germline CDR1 reads SGDLS; CDR2 reads YYNGEE. The CDR3 region is CASSVGEWHSQETQYF. The CDR3, as DNA: TGTGCCAGCAGCGTAGGAGAGTGGCATTCTCAAGAGACCCAGTACTTC.